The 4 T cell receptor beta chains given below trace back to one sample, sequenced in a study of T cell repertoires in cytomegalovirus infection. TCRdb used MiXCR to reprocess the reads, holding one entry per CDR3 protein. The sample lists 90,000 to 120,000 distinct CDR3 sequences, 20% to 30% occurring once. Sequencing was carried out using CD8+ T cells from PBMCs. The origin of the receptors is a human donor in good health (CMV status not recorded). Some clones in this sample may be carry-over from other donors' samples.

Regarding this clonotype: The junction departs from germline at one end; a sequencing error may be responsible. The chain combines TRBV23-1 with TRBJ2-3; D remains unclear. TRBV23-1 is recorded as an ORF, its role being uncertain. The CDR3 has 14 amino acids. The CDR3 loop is CASSQSKPTDTRYF. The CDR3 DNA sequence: TGCGCCAGCAGTCAATCGAAGCCCACAGATACGCGGTATTTT.

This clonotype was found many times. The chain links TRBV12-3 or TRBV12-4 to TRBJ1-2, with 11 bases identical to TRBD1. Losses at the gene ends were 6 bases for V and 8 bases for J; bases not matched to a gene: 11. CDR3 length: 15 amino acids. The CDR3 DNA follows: TGTGCCAGCAGCCCCCCACCGGGACAGGGGGACGGCTACACCTTC. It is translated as CASSPPPGQGDGYTF.

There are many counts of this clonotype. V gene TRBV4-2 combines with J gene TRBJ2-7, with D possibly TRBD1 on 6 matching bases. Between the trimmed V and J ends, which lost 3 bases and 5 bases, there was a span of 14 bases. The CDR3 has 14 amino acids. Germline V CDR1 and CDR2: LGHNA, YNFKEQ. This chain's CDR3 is CASSQSRGLNEQYF. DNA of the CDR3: TGTGCCAGCAGCCAGTCCAGGGGTCTCAACGAGCAGTACTTC.

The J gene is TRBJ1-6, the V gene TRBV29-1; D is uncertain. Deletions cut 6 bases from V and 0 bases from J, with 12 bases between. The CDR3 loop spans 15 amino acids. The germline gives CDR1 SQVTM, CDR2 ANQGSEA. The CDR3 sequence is CSVPTMSSYNSPLHF. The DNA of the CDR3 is TGCAGCGTGCCAACGATGAGCTCCTATAATTCACCCCTCCACTTT.